This passage covers 14 T cell receptor beta chains from one sample sequenced in a study of T cells in Graves' hyperthyroidism and ophthalmopathy. There were TCR beta CDR3 regions amplified from RNA transcripts. A set of HTBI primers served as the primers for a first-round RT-PCR of the TCR CDR3. Via MiXCR, TCRdb re-called the multiplex PCR reads, giving one row per CDR3 protein. The table includes roughly 240,000 distinct CDR3 sequences, about a sixth detected once. Material for sequencing was blood. These receptors were collected from a woman aged 18-29 years with Graves' ophthalmopathy.

The V and J genes are TRBV15 and TRBJ2-7; D may be TRBD2 (6 bases). The CDR3 runs to 14 residues. In germline, CDR1 is LNHNV, CDR2 YYDKDF (reference sequence). V was pared by 8 bases and J by 5 bases, with 19 bases between. The CDR3 loop reads CATRSGGRSHEQYF. CDR3 nucleotides: TGTGCCACCCGCTCTGGAGGGAGGTCCCACGAGCAGTACTTC.

This clonotype has only a few counts. The chain recombines TRBV5-8 with TRBJ1-2, with TRBD1 matching over 7 bases. Germline trimming cut 4 bases from V and 4 bases from J; bases unmatched to any gene: 10. Germline V gives CDR1 SGHTS, CDR2 YDEGEE. CDR3 length: 15 amino acids. The CDR3 loop is CASSALDREAYGYTF. CDR3 in DNA: TGTGCCAGCAGCGCCCTAGACAGGGAAGCCTATGGCTACACCTTC.

The sample holds a few counts of this clonotype. The CDR3 reads CASSYSYGRRENIQYF. For the CDR3, the DNA is TGTGCCAGCAGTTACTCTTATGGGAGGAGGGAAAACATTCAGTACTTC. The rearrangement uses TRBV6-6 and TRBJ2-4; D is perhaps TRBD2 (6 bases). This CDR3 is 16 amino acids long. Trimming took off 0 bases at V and 5 bases at J, with 14 bases between the two ends. Germline CDR1 and CDR2: MNHNY and SVGAGI (reference sequence).

The chain is built from TRBV19 and TRBJ2-5; 7 nucleotides agree with TRBD2. Looked up from germline, CDR1 is LNHDA and CDR2 is SQIVND (reference sequence). The ends lost 1 base at V and 5 bases at J; junction bases unmatched: 13. The CDR3 covers 17 residues. Here the CDR3 reads CASSIVRGGGSRETQYF. The CDR3 DNA reads as TGTGCCAGTAGTATAGTGAGAGGCGGGGGATCCCGCGAGACCCAGTACTTC.

The DNA for the CDR3 is TGTGCCAGCAGTCAACCGGGACAGGGCCATGGTGATTCACCCCTCCACTTT. It yields the protein CASSQPGQGHGDSPLHF. The chain employs TRBV6-1 and TRBJ1-6; 9 positions agree with TRBD1. The CDR3 has 17 residues. Germline CDR1 reads MNHNS; CDR2 reads SASEGT. The V gene end was trimmed by 5 bases and the J gene end by 8 bases; junction bases not matched to a gene: 13.

This clonotype was recorded at least ten times. This chain joins TRBV6-5 and TRBJ2-3; D uncertain. V was cut by 0 bases and J by 3 bases, with 10 bases left in between. The CDR3 contains 15 residues. Germline CDR1 reads MNHEY; CDR2 reads SVGAGI. Here the CDR3 reads CASSYSGTQTDTQYF. The CDR3 bases are TGTGCCAGCAGTTACTCGGGAACACAAACAGATACGCAGTATTTT.

The chain employs TRBV4-1 and TRBJ2-5; 14 positions match TRBD2. The CDR3 runs to 18 residues. The J segment lost 6 bases and the V segment lost 4 bases, leaving 13 bases of the junction unmatched. The germline CDR1 and CDR2 sequences are MGHRA and YSYEKL. CDR3: CASSLGLAGVREVQTQYF. The CDR3 DNA sequence: TGCGCCAGCAGCCTGGGACTAGCGGGGGTCAGGGAGGTCCAGACCCAGTACTTC.

In its sample, this clonotype was seen many times. J is TRBJ2-3 and V is TRBV28; 10 bases are shared with TRBD2. The junction had 6 bases not matched to a gene; V was cut back by 5 bases and J by 4 bases. The CDR3 is made up of 15 amino acids. Germline V gene lookup returns CDR1 MDHEN and CDR2 SYDVKM. CDR3 nucleotide sequence: TGTGCCAGCAGTCGCCCGGGACTAGCGTCAGATACGCAGTATTTT. Its translation: CASSRPGLASDTQYF.

There are many counts of this clonotype. The chain uses TRBV6-6 and TRBJ2-7, with 7 bases lining up with TRBD2. The CDR3 sequence is 15 residues long. CDR1 MNHNY and CDR2 SVGAGI come from the germline V gene (reference sequence). Trimming at V came to 0 bases and at J to 6 bases, leaving 8 bases not matched to a gene. The CDR3 coding sequence is TGTGCCAGCAGTTACTCGAGGACTAGAGCCGGCGAGCAGTACTTC. Translation: CASSYSRTRAGEQYF.

This clonotype was counted only a few times. The chain is built from TRBV12-3 or TRBV12-4 and TRBJ2-1; D is unresolved. The CDR3 loop spans 12 amino acids. Deletions cut 3 bases from V and 5 bases from J, with 5 bases between. For the CDR3, the DNA is TGTGCCAGCAGTTTCACCAACAATGAGCAGTTCTTC. Protein: CASSFTNNEQFF.

This clonotype was counted ten times or more. The genes are TRBV7-6 and TRBJ1-1; 9 positions match TRBD1. Germline assignment: CDR1 SGHVS and CDR2 FNYEAQ. The junction had 11 bases not matched to a gene; V was cut back by 3 bases and J by 0 bases. This CDR3 is 18 amino acids long. CDR3 coding DNA: TGTGCCAGCAGCTTCTCCGGACAGGGGTCTGGGGTGAACACTGAAGCTTTCTTT. This codes for CASSFSGQGSGVNTEAFF.

In this sample, this clonotype turned up many times. The genes are TRBV20-1 and TRBJ1-1, with D maybe TRBD1 (6 bases). This CDR3 spans 14 amino acids. CDR1 is DFQATT, CDR2 SNEGSKA, per germline (reference sequence). Trimming removed 3 bases from V and 0 bases from J, with 11 bases in between. The CDR3 nucleotides read TGCAGTGCTAGCGCAGGGGCCCTGAACACTGAAGCTTTCTTT. Residues: CSASAGALNTEAFF.

This chain uses TRBV7-2 with TRBJ2-1; the match to TRBD2 covers 7 bases. The length of the CDR3 is 16 residues. Germline CDR1 reads SGHTA; CDR2 reads FQGNSA. Trimming removed 5 bases from V and 8 bases from J; junction bases left unmatched: 15. CDR3 residues: CASSPRERGWKHEQFF. The CDR3 DNA is TGTGCCAGCAGCCCTCGGGAGCGGGGCTGGAAGCATGAGCAGTTCTTC.

V and J are TRBV6-1 and TRBJ2-7, with TRBD1 identical over 9 bases. The germline V gene encodes CDR1 MNHNS and CDR2 SASEGT. The length of the CDR3 is 13 residues. V was pared by 6 bases and J by 6 bases, with 6 bases of the junction left unmatched. CDR3 sequence: CASSLGQGTEQYF. CDR3 bases: TGTGCCAGCAGCCTGGGACAGGGTACCGAGCAGTACTTC.